This T cell receptor beta chain was obtained from a study of T cell repertoires in cytomegalovirus infection. Ten or more counts support this clonotype. No antigen is known for it. TCRdb fed the reads into MiXCR, producing one record per CDR3 protein. The data hold approximately 300,000 distinct CDR3 sequences, with approximately 25% observed a single time. Sequenced here: cultured PBMCs, sampled from culture after CMV antigen stimulation. This sequence originates from a human donor in good health (CMV status not recorded). Some clones in this sample may be carry-over from other donors' samples.

This CDR3 is CASSLAVLAGYQETQYF. In DNA form, the CDR3 reads TGTGCCAGCAGCTTAGCCGTCCTAGCGGGATATCAAGAGACCCAGTACTTC. The rearrangement uses TRBV7-2 and TRBJ2-5, with TRBD2 matching over 9 bases. Germline CDR1 is SGHTA and CDR2 is FQGNSA. V shed 0 bases, J shed 2 bases, and the junction held 7 bases outside the gene matches. This CDR3 contains 17 residues. Using reference TRBV7-2 and TRBJ2-5 for the parts outside the CDR3, the full variable domain is GAGVSQSPSNKVTEKGKDVELRCDPISGHTALYWYRQSLGQGLEFLIYFQGNSAPDKSGLPSDRFSAERTGGSVSTLTIQRTQQEDSAVYLCASSLAVLAGYQETQYFGPGTRLLVL.